This entry is about one TCR beta chain. The trim removed 2 bases at V and 6 bases at J, leaving 6 bases unmatched. Germline values: CDR1 SEHNR, CDR2 FQNEAQ (reference sequence). This CDR3 contains 15 residues. Assay used: immunoSEQ multiplex PCR; TCRdb lists only in-frame clones, some missing. The table shows about 170,000 clones, with 90% to 95% occurring only once. This entry belongs to a study of control samples from healthy donors and cancer patients. The sample was blood. This sequence originates from a woman under 40 in good health. The rearrangement joins TRBV7-9 to TRBJ2-1, with 8 nucleotides matching TRBD2. CDR3 DNA sequence: TGTGCCAGCAGCTTAATAGGACTAGCCGGCAATGAGCAGTTCTTC. Residues: CASSLIGLAGNEQFF.